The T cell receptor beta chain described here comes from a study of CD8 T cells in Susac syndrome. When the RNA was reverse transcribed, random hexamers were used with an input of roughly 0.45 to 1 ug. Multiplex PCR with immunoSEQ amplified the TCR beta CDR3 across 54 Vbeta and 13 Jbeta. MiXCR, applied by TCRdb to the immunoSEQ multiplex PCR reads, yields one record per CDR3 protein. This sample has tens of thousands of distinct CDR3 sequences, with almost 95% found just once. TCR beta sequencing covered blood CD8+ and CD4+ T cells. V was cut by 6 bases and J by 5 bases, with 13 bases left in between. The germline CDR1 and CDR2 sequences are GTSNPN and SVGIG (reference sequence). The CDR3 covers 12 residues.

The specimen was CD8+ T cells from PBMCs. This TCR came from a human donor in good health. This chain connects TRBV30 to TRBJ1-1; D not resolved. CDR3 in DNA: TGTGCCTGTGACACCTCGGGGACTGAAGCTTTCTTT. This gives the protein CACDTSGTEAFF.